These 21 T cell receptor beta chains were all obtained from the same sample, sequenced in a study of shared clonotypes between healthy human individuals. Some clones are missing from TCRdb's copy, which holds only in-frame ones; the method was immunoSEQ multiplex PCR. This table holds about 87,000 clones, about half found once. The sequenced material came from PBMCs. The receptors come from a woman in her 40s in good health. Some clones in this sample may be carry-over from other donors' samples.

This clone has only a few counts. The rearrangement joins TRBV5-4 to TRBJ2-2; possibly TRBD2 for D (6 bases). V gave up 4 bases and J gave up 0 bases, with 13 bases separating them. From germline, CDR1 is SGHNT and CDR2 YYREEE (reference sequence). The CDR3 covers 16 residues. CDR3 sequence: CASSRVSGANTGELFF. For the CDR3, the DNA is TGTGCCAGCAGCCGAGTGTCGGGAGCGAACACCGGGGAGCTGTTTTTT.

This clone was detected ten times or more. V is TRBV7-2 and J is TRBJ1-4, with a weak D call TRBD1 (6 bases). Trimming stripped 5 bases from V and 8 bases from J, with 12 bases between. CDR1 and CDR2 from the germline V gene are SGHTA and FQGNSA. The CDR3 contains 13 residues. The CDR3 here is CASSQIRGEKLFF. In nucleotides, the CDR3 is TGTGCCAGCAGCCAAATTAGGGGGGAAAAACTGTTTTTT. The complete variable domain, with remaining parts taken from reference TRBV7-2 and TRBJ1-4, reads GAGVSQSPSNKVTEKGKDVELRCDPISGHTALYWYRQSLGQGLEFLIYFQGNSAPDKSGLPSDRFSAERTGGSVSTLTIQRTQQEDSAVYLCASSQIRGEKLFFGSGTQLSVL.

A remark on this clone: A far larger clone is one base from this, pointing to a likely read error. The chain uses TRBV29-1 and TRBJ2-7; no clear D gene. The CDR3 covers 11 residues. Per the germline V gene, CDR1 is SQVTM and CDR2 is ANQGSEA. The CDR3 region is CSESSNYGHTF. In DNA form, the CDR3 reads TGCAGCGAGTCCTCAAACTATGGCCACACCTTC.

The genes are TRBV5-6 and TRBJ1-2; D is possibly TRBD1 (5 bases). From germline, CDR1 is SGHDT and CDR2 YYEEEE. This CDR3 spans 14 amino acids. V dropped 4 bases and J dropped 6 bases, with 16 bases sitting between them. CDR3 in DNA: TGTGCCAGCAGCGACCCGGGGAGGGGAAATGGCTACACCTTC. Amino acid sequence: CASSDPGRGNGYTF.

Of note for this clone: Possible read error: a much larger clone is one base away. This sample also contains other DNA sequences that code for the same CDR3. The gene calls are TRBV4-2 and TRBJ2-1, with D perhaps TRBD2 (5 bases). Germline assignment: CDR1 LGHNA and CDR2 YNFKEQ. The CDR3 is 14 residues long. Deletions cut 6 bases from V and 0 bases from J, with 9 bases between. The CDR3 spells CASSHGDSYNEQFF. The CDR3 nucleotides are TGTGCCAGCAGTCACGGGGACTCCTACAATGAGCAGTTCTTC.

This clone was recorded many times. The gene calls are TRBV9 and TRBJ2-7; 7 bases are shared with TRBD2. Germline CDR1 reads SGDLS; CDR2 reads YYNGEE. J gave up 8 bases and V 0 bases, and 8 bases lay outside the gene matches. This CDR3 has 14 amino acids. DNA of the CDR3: TGTGCCAGCAGCGTAGCGGGGGGTTATGAGAAGCAGTACTTC. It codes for CASSVAGGYEKQYF.

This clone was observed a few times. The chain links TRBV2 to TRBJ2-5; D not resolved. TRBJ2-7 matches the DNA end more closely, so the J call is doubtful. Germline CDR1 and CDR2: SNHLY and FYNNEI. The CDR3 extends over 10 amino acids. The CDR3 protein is CASRTSEQYF. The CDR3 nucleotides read TGTGCCAGCAGGACGAGCGAGCAGTACTTC.

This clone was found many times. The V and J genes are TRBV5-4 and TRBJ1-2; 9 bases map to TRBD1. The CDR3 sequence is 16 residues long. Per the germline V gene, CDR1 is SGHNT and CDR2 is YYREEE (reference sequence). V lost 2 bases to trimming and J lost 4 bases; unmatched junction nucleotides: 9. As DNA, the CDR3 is TGTGCCAGCAGCTTAGGGGGGACAGGGAGATTCTATGGCTACACCTTC. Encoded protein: CASSLGGTGRFYGYTF.

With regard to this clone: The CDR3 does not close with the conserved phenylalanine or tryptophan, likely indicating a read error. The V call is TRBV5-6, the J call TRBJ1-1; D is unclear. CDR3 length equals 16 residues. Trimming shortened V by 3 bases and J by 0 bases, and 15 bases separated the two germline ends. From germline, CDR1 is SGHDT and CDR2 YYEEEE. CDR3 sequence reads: CASSSRQSFLNTEAFL. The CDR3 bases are TGTGCCAGCAGCTCCAGACAAAGCTTCCTGAACACTGAAGCTTTCCTT.

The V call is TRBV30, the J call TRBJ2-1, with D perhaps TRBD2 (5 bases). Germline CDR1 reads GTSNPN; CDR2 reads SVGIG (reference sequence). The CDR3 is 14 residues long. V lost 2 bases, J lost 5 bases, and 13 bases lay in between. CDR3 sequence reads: CAWSYGGSHNEQFF. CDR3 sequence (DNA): TGTGCCTGGAGTTACGGTGGGAGCCACAATGAGCAGTTCTTC. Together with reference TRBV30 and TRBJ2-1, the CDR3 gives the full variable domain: SQTIHQWPATLVQPVGSPLSLECTVEGTSNPNLYWYRQAAGRGLQLLFYSVGIGQISSEVPQNLSASRPQDRQFILSSKKLLLSDSGFYLCAWSYGGSHNEQFFGPGTRLTVL.

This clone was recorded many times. This chain's CDR3 is CASSLQGSKETQYF. For the CDR3, the DNA is TGTGCCAGCTCACTCCAAGGATCCAAAGAGACCCAGTACTTC. This rearrangement joins TRBV18 to TRBJ2-5; D uncertain. The CDR3 consists of 14 residues. Trimming removed 4 bases from V and 3 bases from J, with 12 bases in between. CDR1 and CDR2 from the germline V gene are KGHSH and LQKENI.

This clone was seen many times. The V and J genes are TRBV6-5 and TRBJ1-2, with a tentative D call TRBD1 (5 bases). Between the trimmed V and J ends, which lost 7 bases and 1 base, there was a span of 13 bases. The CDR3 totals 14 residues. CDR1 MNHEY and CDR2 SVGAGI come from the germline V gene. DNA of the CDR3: TGTGCCAGCACCCGGGACGGAAATAACTATGGCTACACCTTC. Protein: CASTRDGNNYGYTF.

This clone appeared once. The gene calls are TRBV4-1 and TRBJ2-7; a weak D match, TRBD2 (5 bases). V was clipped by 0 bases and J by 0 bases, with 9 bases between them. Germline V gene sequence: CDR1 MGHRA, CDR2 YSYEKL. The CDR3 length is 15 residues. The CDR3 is CASSQDSGDSYEQYF. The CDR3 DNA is TGCGCCAGCAGCCAAGACTCCGGGGACTCCTACGAGCAGTACTTC.

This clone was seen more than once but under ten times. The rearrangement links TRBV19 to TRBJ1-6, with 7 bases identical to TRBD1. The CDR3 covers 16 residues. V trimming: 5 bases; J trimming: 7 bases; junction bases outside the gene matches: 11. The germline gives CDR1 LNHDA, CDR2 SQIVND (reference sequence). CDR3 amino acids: CASSSRQGHLNSPLHF. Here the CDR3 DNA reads TGTGCCAGTAGTTCCCGACAGGGTCACCTGAATTCACCCCTCCACTTT.

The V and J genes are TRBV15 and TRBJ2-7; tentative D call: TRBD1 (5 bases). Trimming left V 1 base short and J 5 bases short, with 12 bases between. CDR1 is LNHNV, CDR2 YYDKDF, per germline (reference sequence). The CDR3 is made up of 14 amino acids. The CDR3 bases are TGTGCCACCAGCAGAGGCAGGGCCCTGGACGAGCAGTACTTC. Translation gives CATSRGRALDEQYF.

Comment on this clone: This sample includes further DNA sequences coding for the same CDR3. The CDR3, as DNA: TGTGCCTGGAGCGGGAAGAGCAATCAGCCCCAGCATTTT. Translated, it gives CAWSGKSNQPQHF. This sequence joins TRBV30 and TRBJ1-5; D remains unclear. Germline CDR1 GTSNPN, CDR2 SVGIG (reference sequence). The CDR3 length is 13 residues. The germline V and J ends were trimmed by 3 bases and 1 base, with 7 bases remaining between them.

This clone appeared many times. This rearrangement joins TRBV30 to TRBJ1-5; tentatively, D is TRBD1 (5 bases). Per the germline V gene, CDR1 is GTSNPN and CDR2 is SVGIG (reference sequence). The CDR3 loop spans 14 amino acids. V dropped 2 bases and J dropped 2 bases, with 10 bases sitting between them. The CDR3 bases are TGTGCCTGGAGTATCGACAGTGGCAATCAGCCCCAGCATTTT. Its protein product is CAWSIDSGNQPQHF.

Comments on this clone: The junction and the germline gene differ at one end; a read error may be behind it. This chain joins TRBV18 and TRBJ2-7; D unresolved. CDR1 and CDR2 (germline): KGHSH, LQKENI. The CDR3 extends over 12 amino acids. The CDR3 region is CASPPSYYEQYF. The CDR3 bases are TGTGCCAGCCCACCTTCCTACTACGAGCAGTACTTC.

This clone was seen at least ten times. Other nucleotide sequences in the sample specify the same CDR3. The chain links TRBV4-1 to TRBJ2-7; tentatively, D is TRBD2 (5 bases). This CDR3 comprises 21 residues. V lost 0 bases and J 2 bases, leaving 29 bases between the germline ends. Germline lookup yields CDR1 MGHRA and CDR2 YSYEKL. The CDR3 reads CASSQDVPRAGFVGVPYEQYF. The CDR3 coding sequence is TGCGCCAGCAGCCAAGATGTGCCGCGGGCAGGCTTCGTGGGTGTTCCCTACGAGCAGTACTTC.

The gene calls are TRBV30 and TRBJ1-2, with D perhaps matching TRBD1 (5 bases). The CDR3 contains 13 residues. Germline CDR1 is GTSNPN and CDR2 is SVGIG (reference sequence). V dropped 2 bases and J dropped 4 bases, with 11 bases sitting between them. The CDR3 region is CAWSTGALYGYTF. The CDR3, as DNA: TGTGCCTGGAGTACCGGGGCCCTCTATGGCTACACCTTC.

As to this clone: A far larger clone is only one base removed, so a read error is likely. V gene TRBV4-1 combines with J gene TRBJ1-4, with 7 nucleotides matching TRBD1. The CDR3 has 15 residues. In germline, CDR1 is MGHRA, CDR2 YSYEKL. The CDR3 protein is CASSQARDSTERLFF. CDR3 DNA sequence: TGCGCCAGCAGCCAAGCCCGGGACAGCACTGAAAGACTGTTTTTT.